Presented here are 30 T cell receptor beta chains from one specimen sequenced in a study. From the 5' RACE reads, TCRdb called clonotypes with MiXCR, one entry per CDR3 protein. The sample holds approximately 41,000 distinct CDR3 sequences, just under 30% seen once. The source material was memory CD4+ T cells sorted from a lymph node. Subset indicated: memory CD4+ T cells, CD4+CD45RO+CD25-. The receptors shown here come from a female donor with breast cancer.

The V and J genes are TRBV6-2 or TRBV6-3 and TRBJ2-6; 9 nucleotides line up with TRBD1. V shed 8 bases, J shed 1 base, and the junction held 6 bases outside the gene matches. CDR1 and CDR2 from the germline V gene are MNHEY and SVGEGT. The CDR3 is made up of 16 amino acids. CDR3 nucleotides: TGTGCCAGCTGGGGACAGGGCGAATCTGGGGCCAACGTCCTGACTTTC. It codes for CASWGQGESGANVLTF.

This clonotype was recorded a few times. This chain joins TRBV24-1 and TRBJ2-1, with TRBD1 matching over 7 bases. The CDR3 totals 15 residues. Germline V gene lookup returns CDR1 KGHDR and CDR2 SFDVKD. Germline trimming cut 3 bases from V and 0 bases from J; bases unmatched to any gene: 1. The CDR3, as DNA: TGTGCCACCAGTGATCACAGGGGCTCCTACAATGAGCAGTTCTTC. It is translated as CATSDHRGSYNEQFF.

The table lists this clonotype with a few counts. The genes are TRBV29-1 and TRBJ2-3; possibly TRBD2 for D (6 bases). CDR3 length equals 13 residues. The V end was cut by 4 bases, the J end by 5 bases, with 13 bases between. Germline CDR1 SQVTM, CDR2 ANQGSEA. Here the CDR3 reads CSVGLGKRDTQYF. Written as DNA, the CDR3 is TGCAGCGTTGGACTAGGAAAAAGAGATACGCAGTATTTT.

The chain links TRBV20-1 to TRBJ2-3, with D unclear. Per the germline V gene, CDR1 is DFQATT and CDR2 is SNEGSKA (reference sequence). The CDR3 extends over 10 amino acids. The V and J ends lost 7 bases and 5 bases respectively, with 7 bases between them. The CDR3 region has the DNA TGCAGTGTCGGAGAAGATACGCAGTATTTT. Translation: CSVGEDTQYF.

This rearrangement joins TRBV6-1 to TRBJ2-7; D gene ambiguous. Trimming stripped 5 bases from V and 0 bases from J, with 8 bases between. The CDR3 loop spans 13 amino acids. Looked up from germline, CDR1 is MNHNS and CDR2 is SASEGT. The CDR3 here is CASSPGSSYEQYF. CDR3 DNA sequence: TGTGCCAGCAGTCCCGGTTCCTCCTACGAGCAGTACTTC.

This clonotype has more than one count but fewer than ten. J is TRBJ2-6 and V is TRBV12-3 or TRBV12-4, with D hard to call. V dropped 4 bases and J dropped 0 bases, with 10 bases sitting between them. The length of the CDR3 is 16 residues. The DNA of the CDR3 is TGTGCCAGCAGTTATCCAGACCCCTCTGGGGCCAACGTCCTGACTTTC. It translates to CASSYPDPSGANVLTF.

J is TRBJ2-7 and V is TRBV12-3 or TRBV12-4; 8 positions agree with TRBD1. V was pared by 3 bases and J by 1 base, with 11 bases of the junction left unmatched. The CDR3 contains 17 residues. The CDR3 region has the DNA TGTGCCAGCAGTTTCGACCACCGGGACAGGAGTTCCTACGAGCAGTACTTC. Its protein is CASSFDHRDRSSYEQYF.

The rearrangement uses TRBV27 and TRBJ1-5; no firm D call. The CDR3 runs 16 residues. Trimming took 4 bases from V and 6 from J, leaving 19 bases between them. CDR1 and CDR2 (germline): MNHEY, SMNVEV (reference sequence). CDR3 sequence reads: CASSSDIPISGQPQHF. For the CDR3, the DNA is TGTGCCAGCAGTTCAGACATTCCTATCTCCGGTCAGCCCCAGCATTTT.

The chain is built from TRBV5-1 and TRBJ1-1; TRBD1 is a possible D gene (6 bases). This CDR3 region has 15 residues. CDR1 is SGHRS, CDR2 YFSETQ, per germline. V lost 2 bases to trimming and J lost 1 base, with 12 bases between them. CDR3 nucleotides: TGCGCCAGCAGCTTTGGCTGGACAGCGAACACTGAAGCTTTCTTT. It translates to CASSFGWTANTEAFF. Using reference TRBV5-1 and TRBJ1-1 for the parts outside the CDR3, the full variable domain is KAGVTQTPRYLIKTRGQQVTLSCSPISGHRSVSWYQQTPGQGLQFLFEYFSETQRNKGNFPGRFSGRQFSNSRSEMNVSTLELGDSALYLCASSFGWTANTEAFFGQGTRLTVV.

This chain joins TRBV12-3 or TRBV12-4 and TRBJ1-1, with 7 nucleotides matching TRBD1. V trimming: 4 bases; J trimming: 10 bases; junction bases outside the gene matches: 12. The CDR3 consists of 14 residues. The CDR3 nucleotides read TGTGCCAGCAGTTCGACAGGGTCCGGGGTAGGAGCTTTCTTT. Translation gives CASSSTGSGVGAFF.

The table lists this clonotype with a few counts. The chain combines TRBV7-2 with TRBJ2-2, with D possibly TRBD1 on 6 matching bases. The CDR3 is 16 residues long. Germline-derived CDR1 and CDR2 are SGHTA and FQGNSA. The V end was cut by 0 bases, the J end by 6 bases, with 14 bases between. CDR3 sequence reads: CASSLAGQIPPGELFF. The CDR3 DNA sequence: TGTGCCAGCAGCTTAGCGGGACAAATTCCACCCGGGGAGCTGTTTTTT.

A few counts support this clonotype. The rearrangement uses TRBV27 and TRBJ2-5; D possibly corresponds to TRBD2 (5 bases). The germline CDR1 and CDR2 sequences are MNHEY and SMNVEV (reference sequence). This CDR3 is 13 amino acids long. Trimming pared 3 bases from V and 5 bases from J, leaving 10 bases between. The CDR3 here is CASSFSPGETQYF. The CDR3 DNA reads as TGTGCCAGCAGTTTCTCCCCGGGGGAGACCCAGTACTTC.

The table lists this clonotype with a few counts. The V gene is TRBV20-1, the J gene TRBJ2-5; 9 bases are a match to TRBD1. The CDR3 contains 13 residues. V shed 6 bases, J shed 5 bases, and the junction held 7 bases outside the gene matches. From germline, CDR1 is DFQATT and CDR2 SNEGSKA (reference sequence). The CDR3: CSASGTGLETQYF. DNA of the CDR3: TGCAGTGCGAGCGGGACAGGGCTGGAGACCCAGTACTTC.

This clonotype turned up a few times. The chain joins TRBV6-5 to TRBJ2-5, with TRBD1 identical over 7 bases. In germline, CDR1 is MNHEY, CDR2 SVGAGI. This CDR3 comprises 14 residues. J gave up 6 bases and V 7 bases, and 11 bases lay outside the gene matches. CDR3: CASTDSRQGKTQYF. Here the CDR3 DNA reads TGTGCCAGCACCGACTCCCGACAGGGCAAGACCCAGTACTTC.

The J gene is TRBJ2-7, the V gene TRBV20-1; 8 bases line up with TRBD1. J lost 1 base, V lost 5 bases, and 4 bases had no gene match. From germline, CDR1 is DFQATT and CDR2 SNEGSKA (reference sequence). CDR3 length: 13 amino acids. In DNA, the CDR3 is TGCAGTGCTCCGGACAGGGTTTCCTACGAGCAGTACTTC. Its protein product is CSAPDRVSYEQYF.

This chain connects TRBV27 to TRBJ1-5; 12 nucleotides line up with TRBD1. The V gene end was trimmed by 4 bases and the J gene end by 2 bases; junction bases not matched to a gene: 12. CDR1 is MNHEY, CDR2 SMNVEV, per germline (reference sequence). The CDR3 consists of 19 residues. For the CDR3, the DNA is TGTGCCAGCAGTTCACACCGGGACAGGGGGCTTATGGGCAATCAGCCCCAGCATTTT. It specifies CASSSHRDRGLMGNQPQHF.

The chain recombines TRBV5-1 with TRBJ2-3, with TRBD2 matching over 7 bases. The CDR3 covers 17 residues. Germline V CDR1 and CDR2: SGHRS, YFSETQ. After removal of 0 bases from V and 0 bases from J, the junction contained 7 bases not matched to a gene. The CDR3 DNA sequence: TGCGCCAGCAGCTTGGGCGGTGTCGGGGGGAGCACAGATACGCAGTATTTT. Translation gives CASSLGGVGGSTDTQYF.

This clonotype showed up just a few times. The V gene is TRBV4-3, the J gene TRBJ2-1; 12 bases agree with TRBD2. The trim removed 1 base at V and 7 bases at J, leaving 2 bases unmatched. This CDR3 is 15 amino acids long. Germline CDR1 is LGHNA and CDR2 is YSLEER. The CDR3 reads CASSQVGLAGNEQFF. The CDR3 DNA reads TGCGCCAGCAGCCAAGTAGGACTAGCGGGAAATGAGCAGTTCTTC.

The chain recombines TRBV12-3 or TRBV12-4 with TRBJ2-3; 7 bases match TRBD1. CDR3 length: 17 amino acids. The trim removed 0 bases at V and 5 bases at J, leaving 11 bases unmatched. The CDR3 bases are TGTGCCAGCAGTTTAGCCCTTAGGACAGGCCGGGGAGATACGCAGTATTTT. Translating gives CASSLALRTGRGDTQYF.

This clonotype was seen once. V gene TRBV5-1 combines with J gene TRBJ2-7, with 9 bases lining up with TRBD1. The CDR3 runs 14 residues. Germline-derived CDR1 and CDR2 are SGHRS and YFSETQ. V lost 4 bases, J lost 3 bases, and 5 bases stayed unmatched. CDR3: CASSTTGGSYEQYF. Written as DNA, the CDR3 is TGCGCCAGCAGCACGACAGGGGGGAGCTACGAGCAGTACTTC. Full variable domain (remainder filled in from reference TRBV5-1 and TRBJ2-7): KAGVTQTPRYLIKTRGQQVTLSCSPISGHRSVSWYQQTPGQGLQFLFEYFSETQRNKGNFPGRFSGRQFSNSRSEMNVSTLELGDSALYLCASSTTGGSYEQYFGPGTRLTVT.

About this clonotype: Sequence at one end of the junction differs from germline and may be a read error. This rearrangement joins TRBV6-1 to TRBJ2-7; maybe TRBD2 (7 bases). From germline, CDR1 is MNHNS and CDR2 SASEGT. The CDR3 has 15 amino acids. The CDR3 DNA sequence: TGTGCCGGCAGCCACCTTTCGGGGGGCTTAAACGAGCAGTACTTC. This encodes CAGSHLSGGLNEQYF.

This clonotype was observed a handful of times. V usage is TRBV20-1 and J usage is TRBJ2-1, with 9 bases that match TRBD2. V shed 3 bases, J shed 9 bases, and the junction held 9 bases outside the gene matches. CDR3 size: 14 residues. Germline V lookup: CDR1 DFQATT, CDR2 SNEGSKA (reference sequence). CDR3 residues: CSASTSGSPVEQFF. The CDR3 DNA sequence: TGCAGTGCTAGCACTAGCGGGTCTCCCGTTGAGCAGTTCTTC.

J is TRBJ2-5 and V is TRBV5-1; D gene unclear. The CDR3 length is 18 residues. Trimming cost V 5 bases and J 1 base, with 24 bases left between them. Germline CDR1 is SGHRS and CDR2 is YFSETQ. The CDR3 DNA reads as TGCGCCAGCAGGGATCAAACCCCGCAAGAGTCAAGCCAAGAGACCCAGTACTTC. Translated, it gives CASRDQTPQESSQETQYF.

Turning to this clonotype: Since a much larger clone is just one base distant, this may be a read error. The chain has TRBV7-3 and TRBJ1-6; D is undetermined. CDR1 is SGHTA and CDR2 is FQGTGA in the germline V gene. This CDR3 has 15 amino acids. The CDR3 nucleotides are TGTGCCAGCAGCCCTGGACTCCTCCGGGATTCACCCATCCACTTT. It translates to CASSPGLLRDSPIHF.

Concerning this clonotype: It may be a read error: a sequence one base away is much more abundant. The chain recombines TRBV20-1 with TRBJ2-2; D call uncertain. V lost 5 bases and J 4 bases, leaving 14 bases between the germline ends. Germline lookup yields CDR1 DFQATT and CDR2 SNEGSKA (reference sequence). There are 14 residues in the CDR3. The CDR3 DNA follows: TGCAGTGCTCACAAGGCCTCGAGCACCGGGGAGCTGTTTTTT. This codes for CSAHKASSTGELFF.

This clonotype has more than one count but fewer than ten. The CDR3 nucleotides are TGTGCCTGGAAAAACGTGGGGGTCGTAACCTACAATGAGCAGTTCTTC. Protein product: CAWKNVGVVTYNEQFF. The V call is TRBV30, the J call TRBJ2-1; either TRBD1 or TRBD2 may fit D (5 bases each). The CDR3 spans 16 residues. Germline V gives CDR1 GTSNPN, CDR2 SVGIG (reference sequence). Trimming pared 4 bases from V and 2 bases from J, leaving 18 bases between.

This clonotype was detected only a few times. The CDR3 nucleotides are TGTGCCAGCAGTTTATGGACTGAAAAACTGTTTTTT. Translated, it gives CASSLWTEKLFF. J is TRBJ1-4 and V is TRBV28; no clear D gene. CDR3 size: 12 residues. Germline assignment: CDR1 MDHEN and CDR2 SYDVKM. V was pared by 0 bases and J by 7 bases, with 3 bases between.

The chain carries TRBV5-5 and TRBJ2-7, with a tentative D call TRBD1 (6 bases). The germline CDR1 and CDR2 sequences are SGHKS and YYEKEE (reference sequence). The CDR3 runs 14 residues. V was shortened by 4 bases and J by 0 bases, with 11 bases between the two germline ends. For the CDR3, the DNA is TGTGCCAGCAGCACGGGACACGACTCCTACGAGCAGTACTTC. As protein: CASSTGHDSYEQYF.

J is TRBJ1-6 and V is TRBV9, with D perhaps matching TRBD1 (5 bases). The CDR3 runs 13 residues. V lost 2 bases and J 7 bases, leaving 7 bases between the germline ends. Germline-derived CDR1 and CDR2 are SGDLS and YYNGEE. CDR3 sequence (DNA): TGTGCCAGCAGCGTCAGGGAAAATTCACCCCTCCACTTT. Its protein is CASSVRENSPLHF.

This clonotype was picked up a small number of times. The chain uses TRBV5-1 and TRBJ2-1; D call uncertain. Germline loops: CDR1 SGHRS, CDR2 YFSETQ. V lost 0 bases to trimming and J lost 7 bases, with 5 bases between them. The CDR3 is made up of 12 amino acids. The CDR3 region has the DNA TGCGCCAGCAGCTTGGGCAGAAATGAGCAGTTCTTC. It is translated as CASSLGRNEQFF.